This entry features one T cell receptor (beta chain) sequence. This specimen includes other DNA sequences encoding the same CDR3. TCRdb keeps only in-frame clones here, not all; method: immunoSEQ multiplex PCR. The table records over 100,000 clones, roughly 69% of them present only once. This entry belongs to a study of blood T cell repertoires in COVID-19. Study in general: Sources were T cells, B-cell-depleted T cells, or PBMCs; the material itself was cDNA or gDNA.

Germline CDR1 and CDR2: MNHEY and SVGAGI. The CDR3 runs 15 residues. V was pared by 4 bases and J by 3 bases, with 4 bases of the junction left unmatched. The source of this sequence is a woman in her 70s with acute or convalescent COVID-19. This rearrangement joins TRBV6-5 to TRBJ1-5; 9 bases match TRBD1. The material sequenced was peripheral blood. Here the CDR3 reads CASSSGQGVNQPQHF. Here the CDR3 DNA reads TGTGCCAGCAGTTCGGGACAGGGAGTCAATCAGCCCCAGCATTTT.